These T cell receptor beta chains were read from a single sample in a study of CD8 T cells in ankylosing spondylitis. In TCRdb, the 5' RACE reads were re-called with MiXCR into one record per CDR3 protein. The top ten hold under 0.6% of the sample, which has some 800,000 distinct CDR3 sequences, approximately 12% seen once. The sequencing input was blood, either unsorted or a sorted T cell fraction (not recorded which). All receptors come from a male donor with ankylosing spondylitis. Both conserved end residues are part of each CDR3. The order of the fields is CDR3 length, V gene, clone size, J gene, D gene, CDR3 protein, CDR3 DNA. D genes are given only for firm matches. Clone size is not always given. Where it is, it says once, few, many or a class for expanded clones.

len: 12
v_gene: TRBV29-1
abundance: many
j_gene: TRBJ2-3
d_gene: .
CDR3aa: CSVGVGTDTQYF
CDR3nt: TGCAGCGTTGGGGTAGGAACAGATACGCAGTATTTT

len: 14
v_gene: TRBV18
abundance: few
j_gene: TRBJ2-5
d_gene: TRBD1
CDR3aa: CASSPETGEETQYF
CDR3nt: TGTGCCAGCTCACCAGAAACAGGGGAAGAGACCCAGTACTTC

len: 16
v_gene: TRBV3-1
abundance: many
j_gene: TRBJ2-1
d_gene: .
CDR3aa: CASSQDWDPADNEQFF
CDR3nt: TGTGCCAGCAGCCAAGATTGGGACCCGGCCGATAATGAGCAGTTCTTC

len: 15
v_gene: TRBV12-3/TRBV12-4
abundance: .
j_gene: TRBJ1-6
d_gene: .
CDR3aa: CASSLYQGSNSPLHF
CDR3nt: TGTGCCAGCAGTTTATATCAGGGAAGTAATTCACCCCTCCACTTT

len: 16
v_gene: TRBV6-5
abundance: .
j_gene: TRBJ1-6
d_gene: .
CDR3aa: CASSYRESSYNSPLHF
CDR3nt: TGTGCCAGCAGTTATCGAGAAAGCTCCTATAATTCACCCCTCCACTTT

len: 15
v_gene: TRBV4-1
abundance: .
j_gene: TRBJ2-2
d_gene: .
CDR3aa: CASSLKGLVTGELFF
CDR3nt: TGCGCCAGCAGCCTTAAGGGACTCGTGACCGGGGAGCTGTTTTTT

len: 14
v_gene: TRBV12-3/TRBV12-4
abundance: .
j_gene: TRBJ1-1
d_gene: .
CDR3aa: CASRKLVGNTEAFF
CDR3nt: TGTGCCAGCAGAAAGTTAGTGGGAAACACTGAAGCTTTCTTT

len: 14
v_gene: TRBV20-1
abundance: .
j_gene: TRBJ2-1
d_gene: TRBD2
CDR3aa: CSATRLAGNNEQFF
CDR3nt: TGCAGTGCTACGCGACTAGCGGGGAACAATGAGCAGTTCTTC

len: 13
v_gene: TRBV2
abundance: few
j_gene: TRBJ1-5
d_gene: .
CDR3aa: CASVRDSNQPQHF
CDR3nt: TGTGCCAGCGTGAGGGACAGCAATCAGCCCCAGCATTTT

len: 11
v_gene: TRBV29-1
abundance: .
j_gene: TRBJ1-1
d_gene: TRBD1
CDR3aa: CSVGQGEGAFF
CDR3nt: TGCAGCGTGGGACAGGGGGAGGGGGCTTTCTTT

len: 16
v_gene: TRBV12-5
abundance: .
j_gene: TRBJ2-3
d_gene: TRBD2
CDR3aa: CASGLALAGGLYTQYF
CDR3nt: TGTGCTAGTGGTTTGGCTCTGGCGGGGGGGCTGTATACGCAGTATTTT

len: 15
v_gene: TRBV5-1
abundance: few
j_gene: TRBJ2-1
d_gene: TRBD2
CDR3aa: CASSSGGVAANEQFF
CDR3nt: TGCGCCAGCAGCTCTGGGGGGGTAGCGGCGAATGAGCAGTTCTTC

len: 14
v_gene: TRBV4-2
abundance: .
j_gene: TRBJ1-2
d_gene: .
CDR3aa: CASSHGVRDYGYTF
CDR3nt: TGTGCCAGCAGCCATGGAGTTAGGGACTATGGCTACACCTTC

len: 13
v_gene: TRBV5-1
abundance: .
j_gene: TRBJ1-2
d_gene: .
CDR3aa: CASSPIPNYGYTF
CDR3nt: TGCGCCAGCAGCCCTATCCCGAACTATGGCTACACCTTC

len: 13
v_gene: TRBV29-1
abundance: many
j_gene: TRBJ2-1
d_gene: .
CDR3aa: CSVEVTPTGEQFF
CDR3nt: TGCAGCGTTGAAGTGACACCGACGGGTGAGCAGTTCTTC

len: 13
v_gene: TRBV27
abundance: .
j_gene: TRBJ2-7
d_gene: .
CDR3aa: CASSSRAYYEQYF
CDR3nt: TGTGCCAGCAGTTCCCGGGCCTACTACGAGCAGTACTTC

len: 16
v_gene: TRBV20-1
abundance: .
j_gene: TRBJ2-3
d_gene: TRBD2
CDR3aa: CSARDFSGGHTDTQYF
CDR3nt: TGCAGTGCTAGAGATTTTAGCGGGGGACACACAGATACGCAGTATTTT

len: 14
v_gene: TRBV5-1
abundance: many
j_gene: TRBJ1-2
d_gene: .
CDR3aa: CASSLDPSSYGYTF
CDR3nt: TGCGCCAGCAGCTTGGATCCGAGCTCCTATGGCTACACCTTC

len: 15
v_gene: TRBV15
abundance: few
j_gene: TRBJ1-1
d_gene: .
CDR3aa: CATSSLQGRVTEAFF
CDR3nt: TGTGCCACCAGCAGTCTCCAGGGGAGAGTTACTGAAGCTTTCTTT

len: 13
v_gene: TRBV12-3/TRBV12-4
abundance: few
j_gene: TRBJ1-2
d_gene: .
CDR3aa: CASSITANYGYTF
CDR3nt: TGTGCCAGCAGTATCACAGCCAACTATGGCTACACCTTC

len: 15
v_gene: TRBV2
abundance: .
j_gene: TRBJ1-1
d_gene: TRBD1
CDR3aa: CASSEKTGGYTEAFF
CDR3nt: TGTGCCAGCAGTGAAAAAACAGGGGGATACACTGAAGCTTTCTTT

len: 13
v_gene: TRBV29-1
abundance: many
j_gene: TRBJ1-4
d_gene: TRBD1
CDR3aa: CSGTGTGEEKLFF
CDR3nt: TGCAGCGGCACCGGGACAGGGGAAGAAAAACTGTTTTTT

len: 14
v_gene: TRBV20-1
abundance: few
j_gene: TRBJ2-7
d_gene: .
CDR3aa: CSARGVGFRYEQYF
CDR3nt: TGCAGTGCTAGGGGGGTGGGGTTTAGGTACGAGCAGTACTTC

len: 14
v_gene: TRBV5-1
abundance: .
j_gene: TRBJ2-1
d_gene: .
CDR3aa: CASSGQRTYNEQFF
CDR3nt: TGCGCCAGCAGTGGGCAGAGAACCTACAATGAGCAGTTCTTC

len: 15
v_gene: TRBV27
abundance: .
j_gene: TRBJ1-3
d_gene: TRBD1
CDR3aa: CASSFTGALGNTIYF
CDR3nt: TGTGCCAGCAGTTTCACAGGGGCTCTCGGAAACACCATATATTTT

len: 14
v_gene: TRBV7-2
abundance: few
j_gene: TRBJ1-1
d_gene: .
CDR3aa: CASSLRNRGFEAFF
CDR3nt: TGTGCCAGCAGCTTGAGAAACAGAGGCTTTGAAGCTTTCTTT

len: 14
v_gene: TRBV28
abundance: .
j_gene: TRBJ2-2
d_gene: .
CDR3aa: CASSLPRWTGELFF
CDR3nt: TGTGCCAGCAGTCTCCCCAGGTGGACCGGGGAGCTGTTTTTT

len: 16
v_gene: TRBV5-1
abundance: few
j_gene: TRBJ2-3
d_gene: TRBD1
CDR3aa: CASTRGTGVGPDTQYF
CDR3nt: TGCGCCAGCACCCGGGGGACAGGGGTCGGGCCAGATACGCAGTATTTT

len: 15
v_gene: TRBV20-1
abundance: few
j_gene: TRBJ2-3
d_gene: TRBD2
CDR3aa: CCAPLAGSVTDTQYF
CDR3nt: TGCTGTGCTCCCCTAGCGGGGAGTGTCACAGATACGCAGTATTTT

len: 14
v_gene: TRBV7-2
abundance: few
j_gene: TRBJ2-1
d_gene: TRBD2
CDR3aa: CASRLAGGPGEQFF
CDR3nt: TGTGCCAGCAGACTAGCGGGGGGGCCAGGTGAGCAGTTCTTC

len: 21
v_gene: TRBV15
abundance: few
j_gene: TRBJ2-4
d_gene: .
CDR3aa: CATSRTEGQSEVLGAKNIQYF
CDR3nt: TGTGCCACCAGCAGAACTGAAGGACAGTCTGAGGTATTAGGAGCCAAAAACATTCAGTACTTC

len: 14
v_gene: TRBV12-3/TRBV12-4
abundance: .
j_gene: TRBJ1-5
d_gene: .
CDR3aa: CASSNNIGDQPQHF
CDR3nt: TGTGCCAGCAGTAATAACATTGGGGATCAGCCCCAGCATTTT

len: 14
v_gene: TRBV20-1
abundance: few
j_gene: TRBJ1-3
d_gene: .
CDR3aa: CSAKDRLSGNTIYF
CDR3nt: TGCAGTGCTAAAGACAGACTCTCTGGAAACACCATATATTTT

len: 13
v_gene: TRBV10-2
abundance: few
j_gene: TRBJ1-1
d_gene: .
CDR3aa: CASNKLQNTEAFF
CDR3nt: TGCGCCAGCAATAAACTGCAGAACACTGAAGCTTTCTTT

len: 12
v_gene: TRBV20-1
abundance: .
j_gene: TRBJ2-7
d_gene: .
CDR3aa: CSARIRGYEQYF
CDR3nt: TGCAGTGCTAGAATCAGGGGCTACGAGCAGTACTTC

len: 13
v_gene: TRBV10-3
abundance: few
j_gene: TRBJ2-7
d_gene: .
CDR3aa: CAVTGGAGSEQYF
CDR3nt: TGTGCCGTCACGGGGGGCGCCGGGAGCGAGCAGTACTTC

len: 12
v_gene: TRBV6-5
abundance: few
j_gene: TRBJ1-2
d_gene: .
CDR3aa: CASSPPRGGYTF
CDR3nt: TGTGCCAGCAGTCCCCCCCGGGGTGGCTACACCTTC

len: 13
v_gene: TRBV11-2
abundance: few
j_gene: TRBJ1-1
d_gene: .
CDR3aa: CASSFAVQGEAFF
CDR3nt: TGTGCCAGCAGCTTTGCAGTACAAGGTGAAGCTTTCTTT

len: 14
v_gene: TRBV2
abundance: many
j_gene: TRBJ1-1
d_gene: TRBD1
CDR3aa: CASKQGAMNTEAFF
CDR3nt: TGTGCCAGCAAACAGGGGGCCATGAACACTGAAGCTTTCTTT

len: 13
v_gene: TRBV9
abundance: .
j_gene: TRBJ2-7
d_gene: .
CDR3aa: CASSPHVEGEQYF
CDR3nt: TGTGCCAGCAGCCCCCACGTGGAGGGGGAGCAGTACTTC

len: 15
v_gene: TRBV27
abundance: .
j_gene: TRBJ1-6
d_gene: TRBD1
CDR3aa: CASSPRDRGASPLHF
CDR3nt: TGTGCCAGCAGTCCGCGGGACAGGGGGGCATCACCCCTCCACTTT

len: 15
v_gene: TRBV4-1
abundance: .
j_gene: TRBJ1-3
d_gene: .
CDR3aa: CASSQDVGTGNTIYF
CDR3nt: TGCGCCAGCAGCCAAGATGTGGGCACTGGAAACACCATATATTTT

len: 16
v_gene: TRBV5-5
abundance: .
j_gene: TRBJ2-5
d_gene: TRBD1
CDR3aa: CASSLVAGGDQETQYF
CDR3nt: TGTGCCAGCAGCTTGGTGGCAGGGGGCGACCAAGAGACCCAGTACTTC

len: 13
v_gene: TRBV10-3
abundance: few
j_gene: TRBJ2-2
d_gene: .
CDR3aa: CAIWRLNTGELFF
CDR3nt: TGTGCCATCTGGAGACTGAACACCGGGGAGCTGTTTTTT

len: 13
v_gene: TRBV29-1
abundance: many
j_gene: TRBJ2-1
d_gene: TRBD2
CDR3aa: CSVREGSYNEQFF
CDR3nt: TGCAGCGTTAGGGAGGGCTCCTACAATGAGCAGTTCTTC

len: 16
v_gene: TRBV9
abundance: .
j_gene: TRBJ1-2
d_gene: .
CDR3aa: CASSVDPSGGVYGYTF
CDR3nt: TGTGCCAGCAGCGTAGATCCATCCGGGGGAGTCTATGGCTACACCTTC

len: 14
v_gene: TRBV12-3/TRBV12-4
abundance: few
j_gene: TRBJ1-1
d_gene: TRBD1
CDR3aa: CASSWGQANTEAFF
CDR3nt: TGTGCCAGCAGCTGGGGACAGGCGAACACTGAAGCTTTCTTT

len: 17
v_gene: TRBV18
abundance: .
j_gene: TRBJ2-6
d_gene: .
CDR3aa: CASSPQQVRSGANVLTF
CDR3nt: TGTGCCAGCTCACCCCAGCAGGTGCGCTCTGGGGCCAACGTCCTGACTTTC

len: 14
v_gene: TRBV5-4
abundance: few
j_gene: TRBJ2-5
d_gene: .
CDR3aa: CASSLQDVQETQYF
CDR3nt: TGTGCCAGCAGCTTACAGGACGTCCAAGAGACCCAGTACTTC

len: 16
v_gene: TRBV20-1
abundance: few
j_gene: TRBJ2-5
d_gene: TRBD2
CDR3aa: CSARDRGGDEVGTQYF
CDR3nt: TGCAGTGCTAGAGATCGGGGAGGGGATGAGGTTGGGACCCAGTACTTC

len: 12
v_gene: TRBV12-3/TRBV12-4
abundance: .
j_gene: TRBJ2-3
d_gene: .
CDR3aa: CASSSVGSTQYF
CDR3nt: TGTGCCAGCAGTTCAGTGGGGAGTACGCAGTATTTT

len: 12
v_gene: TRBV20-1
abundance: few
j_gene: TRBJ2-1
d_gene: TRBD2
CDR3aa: CSAREGGTAGFF
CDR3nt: TGCAGTGCTAGAGAGGGGGGGACGGCCGGGTTCTTC

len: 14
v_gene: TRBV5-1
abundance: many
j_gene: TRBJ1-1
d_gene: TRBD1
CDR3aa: CASSFGQGGTEAFF
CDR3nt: TGCGCCAGCAGCTTTGGCCAGGGGGGAACTGAAGCTTTCTTT

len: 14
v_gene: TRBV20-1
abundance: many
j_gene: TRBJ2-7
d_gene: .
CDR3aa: CSASRTATTYEQYF
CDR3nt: TGCAGTGCCAGCCGGACCGCGACCACCTACGAGCAGTACTTC

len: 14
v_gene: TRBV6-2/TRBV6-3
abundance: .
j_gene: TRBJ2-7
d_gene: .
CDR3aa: CASSYSMGAYEQYF
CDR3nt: TGTGCCAGCAGTTACTCGATGGGTGCCTACGAGCAGTACTTC

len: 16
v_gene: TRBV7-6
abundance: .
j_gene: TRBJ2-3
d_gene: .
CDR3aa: CASSLRSGSFPDTQYF
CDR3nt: TGTGCCAGCAGCTTACGTTCGGGCAGTTTTCCAGATACGCAGTATTTT

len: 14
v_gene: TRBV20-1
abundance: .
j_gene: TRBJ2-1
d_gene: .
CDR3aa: CSAPQAPSYNEQFF
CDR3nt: TGCAGTGCCCCCCAGGCGCCCTCCTACAATGAGCAGTTCTTC

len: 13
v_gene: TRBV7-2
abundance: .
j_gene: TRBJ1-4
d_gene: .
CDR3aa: CASSLRPPEKLFF
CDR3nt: TGTGCCAGCAGCTTAAGACCCCCTGAAAAACTGTTTTTT

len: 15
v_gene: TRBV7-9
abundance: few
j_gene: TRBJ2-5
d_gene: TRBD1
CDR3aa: CASSSGQGAQETQYF
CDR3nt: TGTGCCAGCAGCTCGGGACAGGGGGCACAAGAGACCCAGTACTTC